This T cell receptor (beta chain) was retrieved from a study of T cells in localized non-small cell lung cancer. Whole-study results and caveats: Uninvolved adjacent lung had higher T cell clonality than tumor and all other tissues. Heterogeneity is still possible, as just one tumor region was sequenced.

Germline CDR1 reads KGHSH; CDR2 reads LQKENI. The CDR3 sequence is 12 residues long. Trimming cost V 2 bases and J 11 bases, with 12 bases left between them. Note on this clone: Its specificity is not known.

Measured with immunoSEQ multiplex PCR; TCRdb has only the in-frame clones, and not every one. The repertoire holds around 36,000 clones, about 76% seen once, with less than 35% in the top ten. Material: PBMCs, obtained before any cancer treatment. The sequence came from a woman aged 35-75 years with stage II squamous cell lung carcinoma. The chain is built from TRBV18 and TRBJ1-1, with D tentatively TRBD1 (5 bases). CDR3 in DNA: TGTGCCAGCTCACCAGGGGGGGTGGTGGCTTTCTTT. Its translation is CASSPGGVVAFF.